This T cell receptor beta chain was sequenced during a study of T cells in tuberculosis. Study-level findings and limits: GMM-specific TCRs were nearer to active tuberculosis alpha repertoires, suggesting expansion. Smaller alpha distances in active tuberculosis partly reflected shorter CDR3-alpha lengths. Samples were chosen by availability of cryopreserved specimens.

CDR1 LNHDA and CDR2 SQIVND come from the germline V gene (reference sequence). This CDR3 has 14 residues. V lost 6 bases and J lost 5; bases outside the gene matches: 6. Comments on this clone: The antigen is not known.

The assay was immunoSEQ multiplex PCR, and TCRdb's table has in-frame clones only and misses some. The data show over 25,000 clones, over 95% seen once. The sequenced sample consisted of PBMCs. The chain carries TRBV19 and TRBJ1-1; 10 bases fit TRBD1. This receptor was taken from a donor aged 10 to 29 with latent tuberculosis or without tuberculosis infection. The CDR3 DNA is TGTGCCAGTAGCTCCGGGACAGGGGTTACTGAAGCTTTCTTT. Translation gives CASSSGTGVTEAFF.